The source of this T cell receptor beta chain is a study of blood T cell repertoires in COVID-19. Overall study context: Collection of acute and convalescent COVID-19 samples took place in the United States, Italy and Spain.

This clone was detected only a few times. The germline gives CDR1 LNHDA, CDR2 SQIVND (reference sequence). There are 17 residues in the CDR3. Between the trimmed V and J ends, which lost 5 bases and 6 bases, there was a span of 25 bases. In the original processing: Amplification of reference gene primers was used by the study to estimate nucleated cell counts. Sequencing used immunoSEQ multiplex PCR; TCRdb keeps in-frame clones, though not all of them. V, J and clone size are taken as reported in that table, and D and trimming were inferred from the DNA itself. The sample carries about 69,000 clones, roughly 80% recorded once.

This chain links TRBV19 with TRBJ1-1; D may be TRBD1 (6 bases). Material: peripheral blood. The clonotype comes from a man in his sixties with acute or convalescent COVID-19. This chain's CDR3 is CASSPQNTQGWWAEAFF. CDR3 DNA sequence: TGTGCCAGTAGTCCGCAAAATACACAGGGCTGGTGGGCTGAAGCTTTCTTT.